This T cell receptor beta chain was sequenced for a study of cytomegalovirus exposure and HLA in healthy donors. PCR employed 60 Vbeta and 13 Jbeta primers. TCRdb's copy holds only in-frame clones and misses some; the assay was immunoSEQ multiplex PCR. The sample consists of about 41,000 clones, approximately 81% of them appearing once. Study outcomes and limitations: CMV antigen specificity was confirmed in vitro for a few CMV-associated chains.

This clone was observed a single time. The antigen is not known. The germline gives CDR1 SGHTA, CDR2 FQGNSA. V lost 0 bases and J lost 5, with 8 bases in between. The CDR3 is 13 amino acids. This sequence joins TRBV7-2 and TRBJ2-7; no reliable D call. The source material was PBMCs. The TCR sequence derives from a man aged 45 to 65 in good health and CMV-seronegative. The DNA for the CDR3 is TGTGCCAGCAGCTTAGCGGGCGCCCACGAGCAGTACTTC. Protein: CASSLAGAHEQYF.